The 28 T cell receptor beta chains below were found in one sample sequenced in a study of cytomegalovirus exposure and HLA in healthy donors. PCR was performed using 60 Vbeta and 13 Jbeta primers. Measured with immunoSEQ multiplex PCR; TCRdb has only the in-frame clones, and not every one. The profile covers under 150,000 clones, with over 65% appearing a single time and around 1.2% taken by the ten largest. The sequenced material came from PBMCs. Receptors were obtained from a man aged 45-65 years in good health and CMV-seronegative.

This clone occurred once. The V and J genes are TRBV10-3 and TRBJ2-4, with 11 bases fitting TRBD2. Looked up from germline, CDR1 is ENHRY and CDR2 is SYGVKD. The CDR3 extends over 16 amino acids. The trim removed 3 bases at V and 2 bases at J, leaving 3 bases unmatched. The CDR3 DNA reads as TGTGCCATCAGTGATTCTAGCGGGAGGTCCAAAAACATTCAGTACTTC. Amino acid sequence: CAISDSSGRSKNIQYF.

J is TRBJ2-7 and V is TRBV2, with 8 bases lining up with TRBD2. The CDR3 totals 17 residues. With V trimmed by 3 bases and J by 1 base, 11 bases remained unmatched. Germline V lookup: CDR1 SNHLY, CDR2 FYNNEI. The CDR3 loop is CASSDSRLSGSSYEQYF. In nucleotides, the CDR3 is TGTGCCAGCAGTGATTCGAGACTAAGCGGGAGTTCCTACGAGCAGTACTTC.

This chain links TRBV5-5 with TRBJ1-2; 7 bases are a match to TRBD1. Germline assignment: CDR1 SGHKS and CDR2 YYEKEE (reference sequence). With V trimmed by 4 bases and J by 0 bases, 9 bases remained unmatched. This CDR3 has 16 residues. The CDR3 DNA sequence: TGTGCCAGCAGCAACCGAGGGACAGCCACTAACTATGGCTACACCTTC. Amino acid sequence: CASSNRGTATNYGYTF.

The chain recombines TRBV28 with TRBJ2-7; 7 bases agree with TRBD1. The ends lost 5 bases at V and 3 bases at J; junction bases unmatched: 22. Germline V gene data show CDR1 as MDHEN and CDR2 as SYDVKM. The CDR3 covers 19 residues. CDR3 nucleotides: TGTGCCAGCAGTCCTTATACTACAGGGGTATACACTGGGAACTACGAGCAGTACTTC. Translating gives CASSPYTTGVYTGNYEQYF.

The chain is built from TRBV30 and TRBJ2-7; the D gene is possibly TRBD2 (6 bases). CDR3 length equals 13 residues. CDR1 and CDR2 (germline): GTSNPN, SVGIG (reference sequence). The V and J ends lost 2 bases and 3 bases respectively, with 11 bases between them. The CDR3 DNA reads as TGTGCCTGGAGTATGGGACTTAGCTACGAGCAGTACTTC. It is translated as CAWSMGLSYEQYF.

The rearrangement links TRBV27 to TRBJ2-7; 9 bases are shared with TRBD2. This CDR3 is 15 amino acids long. V gave up 6 bases and J gave up 6 bases; unmatched junction bases: 12. The germline CDR1 and CDR2 sequences are MNHEY and SMNVEV (reference sequence). The CDR3 reads CASRNGGSGSGEQYF. The CDR3 coding sequence is TGTGCCAGCAGAAACGGTGGTAGCGGGAGCGGCGAGCAGTACTTC.

The chain has TRBV19 and TRBJ2-1, with 9 bases aligning to TRBD1. CDR3 size: 16 residues. V lost 3 bases and J lost 4; bases outside the gene matches: 7. Germline loops: CDR1 LNHDA, CDR2 SQIVND (reference sequence). The CDR3 here is CASSIPDRGTYNEQFF. CDR3 sequence (DNA): TGTGCCAGTAGTATCCCGGACAGGGGCACTTACAATGAGCAGTTCTTC.

The chain joins TRBV10-3 to TRBJ2-3, with 8 positions matching TRBD1. Germline V gene data show CDR1 as ENHRY and CDR2 as SYGVKD. The CDR3 has 16 residues. The ends lost 5 bases at V and 1 base at J; junction bases unmatched: 8. The CDR3 DNA reads as TGTGCCATCAGTTTAATAACAGGGGGAGGCACAGATACGCAGTATTTT. This sequence encodes CAISLITGGGTDTQYF.

This rearrangement joins TRBV7-9 to TRBJ2-1, with D possibly being TRBD2 (5 bases). V was cut by 2 bases and J by 2 bases, with 13 bases left in between. CDR1 and CDR2 (germline): SEHNR, FQNEAQ (reference sequence). This CDR3 is built from 16 residues. The CDR3 nucleotides are TGTGCCAGCAGCTTACCGCTAGCCCGTACCTACAATGAGCAGTTCTTC. Its translation is CASSLPLARTYNEQFF.

This chain uses TRBV6-1 with TRBJ2-1; TRBD2 matches at 9 bases. The length of the CDR3 is 16 residues. Germline CDR1 and CDR2: MNHNS and SASEGT. Losses at the gene ends were 3 bases for V and 1 base for J; bases not matched to a gene: 4. CDR3 bases: TGTGCCAGCAGTGATCTAGCGGGAACTTCCTACAATGAGCAGTTCTTC. Translating gives CASSDLAGTSYNEQFF.

The rearrangement uses TRBV7-8 and TRBJ2-1; 8 bases are a match to TRBD1. CDR3 length equals 18 residues. The V gene's germline CDR1 is SGHVS and CDR2 FQNEAQ. Trimming at V came to 0 bases and at J to 8 bases, leaving 15 bases not matched to a gene. The CDR3 loop reads CASSLADRVGSFIHEQFF. CDR3 DNA: TGTGCCAGCAGCTTAGCGGACAGGGTGGGTAGCTTTATCCATGAGCAGTTCTTC.

V gene TRBV7-2 combines with J gene TRBJ2-5; D is undetermined. The CDR3 contains 11 residues. Trimming took 5 bases from V and 3 from J, leaving 4 bases between them. The V gene's germline CDR1 is SGHTA and CDR2 FQGNSA. The CDR3 here is CASSQKETQYF. The DNA of the CDR3 is TGTGCCAGCAGCCAAAAAGAGACCCAGTACTTC.

This clone was recorded only once. The CDR3 protein is CASSLSQQRAKNIQYF. CDR3 in DNA: TGTGCCAGCAGTTTATCACAACAGCGGGCCAAAAACATTCAGTACTTC. The rearrangement joins TRBV28 to TRBJ2-4, with a tentative D call TRBD2 (5 bases). CDR3 length: 16 residues. The ends were cut back, 1 base at V and 1 base at J, with 11 bases in the middle. From germline, CDR1 is MDHEN and CDR2 SYDVKM.

V is TRBV5-8 and J is TRBJ1-2; D perhaps matches TRBD1 (6 bases). V lost 6 bases, J lost 3 bases, and 12 bases lay in between. Germline V CDR1 and CDR2: SGHTS, YDEGEE. The CDR3 has 13 residues. CDR3 bases: TGTGCCAGCAAACGGACAGATTACTATGGCTACACCTTC. Translated, it gives CASKRTDYYGYTF.

The chain couples TRBV5-1 to TRBJ2-3; 10 bases are shared with TRBD2. The trim removed 0 bases at V and 3 bases at J, leaving 10 bases unmatched. Germline V gene lookup returns CDR1 SGHRS and CDR2 YFSETQ. There are 18 residues in the CDR3. CDR3 region: CASSLAAVLAGVTDTQYF. The CDR3 DNA sequence: TGCGCCAGCAGCTTGGCCGCTGTCCTAGCGGGAGTTACAGATACGCAGTATTTT.

This clone was recorded once. The genes are TRBV27 and TRBJ2-7; TRBD1 agrees at 7 bases. Germline V lookup: CDR1 MNHEY, CDR2 SMNVEV (reference sequence). The length of the CDR3 is 13 residues. With 5 bases clipped from V and 2 bases from J, the junction kept 3 bases outside the gene matches. The chain's CDR3 is CASSLTGAYEQYF. The CDR3 nucleotides are TGTGCCAGCAGTCTCACAGGGGCCTACGAGCAGTACTTC.

The J gene is TRBJ2-7, the V gene TRBV6-1; 9 nucleotides align to TRBD1. The CDR3 has 13 amino acids. The V gene's germline CDR1 is MNHNS and CDR2 SASEGT. With V trimmed by 6 bases and J by 6 bases, 6 bases remained unmatched. CDR3 amino acids: CASSRDRVGEQYF. The CDR3 bases are TGTGCCAGCAGCCGGGACAGGGTTGGCGAGCAGTACTTC.

The chain combines TRBV6-6 with TRBJ2-7, with 7 nucleotides matching TRBD1. V shed 6 bases, J shed 6 bases, and the junction held 5 bases outside the gene matches. The CDR3 loop spans 12 amino acids. Germline-derived CDR1 and CDR2 are MNHNY and SVGAGI (reference sequence). The CDR3 reads CASSPNRGEQYF. The CDR3 DNA follows: TGTGCCAGCAGCCCGAACAGGGGCGAGCAGTACTTC.

Remarks on this clone: Its ends do not fully match the called genes, so a read error is possible. J is TRBJ1-2 and V is TRBV28, with 9 bases aligning to TRBD1. The germline V gene has CDR1 MDHEN and CDR2 SYDVKM. CDR3 size: 13 residues. The CDR3 nucleotides are TGTGCCAGCAGCCTCCCGGGACAGGGAATGGGGCCCTTC. The encoded protein is CASSLPGQGMGPF.

The chain combines TRBV28 with TRBJ2-1; D gene unclear. Germline loops: CDR1 MDHEN, CDR2 SYDVKM. Trimming stripped 5 bases from V and 0 bases from J, with 14 bases between. This CDR3 has 16 amino acids. The CDR3, as DNA: TGTGCCAGCAGTACGCTACGGTATAGCTCCTACAATGAGCAGTTCTTC. This translates into CASSTLRYSSYNEQFF. Full variable domain (rest looked up from reference TRBV28 and TRBJ2-1): DVKVTQSSRYLVKRTGEKVFLECVQDMDHENMFWYRQDPGLGLRLIYFSYDVKMKEKGDIPEGYSVSREKKERFSLILESASTNQTSMYLCASSTLRYSSYNEQFFGPGTRLTVL.

The chain recombines TRBV30 with TRBJ2-3; D may be TRBD2 (6 bases). The CDR3 totals 15 residues. V shed 3 bases and J shed 1 base, with 14 bases lying between them. Germline V gene data show CDR1 as GTSNPN and CDR2 as SVGIG (reference sequence). CDR3 sequence (DNA): TGTGCCTGGAGCCTGCGGAGGGCCGGCACAGATACGCAGTATTTT. Its protein is CAWSLRRAGTDTQYF.

This clone was found once. J is TRBJ2-1 and V is TRBV6-5, with TRBD1 identical over 10 bases. The length of the CDR3 is 15 residues. Germline CDR1 and CDR2: MNHEY and SVGAGI. V lost 5 bases to trimming and J lost 3 bases; unmatched junction nucleotides: 4. The CDR3 protein is CASSPDRGDYNEQFF. Here the CDR3 DNA reads TGTGCCAGCAGTCCGGACAGGGGGGACTACAATGAGCAGTTCTTC.

This chain joins TRBV6-1 and TRBJ1-4, with D uncertain. CDR3 length equals 13 residues. V was pared by 6 bases and J by 8 bases, with 13 bases between. From germline, CDR1 is MNHNS and CDR2 SASEGT. CDR3 in amino acids: CASSGELNEKLFF. The CDR3 nucleotides read TGTGCCAGCAGCGGGGAGCTTAACGAAAAACTGTTTTTT.

The chain recombines TRBV7-9 with TRBJ2-5; 8 bases fit TRBD1. CDR1 is SEHNR and CDR2 is FQNEAQ in the germline V gene (reference sequence). The CDR3 covers 16 residues. V lost 3 bases to trimming and J lost 5 bases; unmatched junction nucleotides: 11. CDR3 residues: CASSFEASGGEETQYF. Here the CDR3 DNA reads TGTGCCAGCAGCTTTGAGGCTTCAGGGGGCGAGGAGACCCAGTACTTC.

V is TRBV19 and J is TRBJ1-1, with 9 positions matching TRBD1. V was pared by 4 bases and J by 4 bases, with 10 bases of the junction left unmatched. CDR1 and CDR2 from the germline V gene are LNHDA and SQIVND (reference sequence). The CDR3 loop spans 16 amino acids. The CDR3 is CASSTSHRGPSTEAFF. CDR3 in DNA: TGTGCCAGTAGTACCTCACACAGGGGGCCGAGCACTGAAGCTTTCTTT.

V gene TRBV23-1 combines with J gene TRBJ1-5; 10 nucleotides align to TRBD1. TRBV23-1 is an ORF; its function is uncertain. Trimming cost V 4 bases and J 7 bases; bases outside gene matches: 10. CDR3 length: 16 amino acids. CDR3 loop: CASSRRGTGEDQPQHF. DNA of the CDR3: TGCGCCAGCAGTCGACGAGGGACAGGGGAGGACCAGCCCCAGCATTTT.

The chain joins TRBV7-8 to TRBJ2-2; 8 bases are shared with TRBD1. The CDR3 is 17 residues long. The junction had 10 bases not matched to a gene; V was cut back by 4 bases and J by 3 bases. Germline CDR1 reads SGHVS; CDR2 reads FQNEAQ. The CDR3 reads CASSSTRRGLYTGELFF. CDR3 nucleotide sequence: TGTGCCAGCAGCTCAACACGCAGGGGGCTATACACCGGGGAGCTGTTTTTT.

The rearrangement joins TRBV6-1 to TRBJ2-7, with 7 bases identical to TRBD1. J lost 2 bases, V lost 0 bases, and 7 bases had no gene match. CDR1 is MNHNS and CDR2 is SASEGT in the germline V gene. The CDR3 is made up of 16 amino acids. The CDR3 DNA reads as TGTGCCAGCAGTGAAGCGGGGGACAGACGAACCTACGAGCAGTACTTC. As protein: CASSEAGDRRTYEQYF.